These 27 T cell receptor beta chains share one sample of origin, sequenced in a study of blood T cell repertoires in COVID-19. Assay: immunoSEQ multiplex PCR; the TCRdb copy retains only in-frame clones and omits some. The sample records roughly 210,000 clones, 84% being singletons. The sequencing sample was made of peripheral blood. The receptors here all came from a woman at least 80 years old with COVID-19, enrolled during active disease.

This chain uses TRBV28 with TRBJ1-5; D gene unclear. The CDR3 has 13 amino acids. The ends were cut back, 2 bases at V and 7 bases at J, with 9 bases in the middle. Germline V gene lookup returns CDR1 MDHEN and CDR2 SYDVKM. CDR3 sequence: CASSLDTTQPQHF. DNA of the CDR3: TGTGCCAGCAGTTTAGACACAACGCAGCCCCAGCATTTT.

The chain recombines TRBV19 with TRBJ2-1; 7 positions agree with TRBD2. Looked up from germline, CDR1 is LNHDA and CDR2 is SQIVND (reference sequence). The CDR3 extends over 16 amino acids. After removal of 5 bases from V and 6 bases from J, the junction contained 13 bases not matched to a gene. The CDR3 loop reads CASSEARGVLGNEQFF. CDR3 DNA sequence: TGTGCCAGTAGTGAGGCCCGGGGGGTTTTGGGCAATGAGCAGTTCTTC. The complete variable domain, with remaining parts taken from reference TRBV19 and TRBJ2-1, reads DGGITQSPKYLFRKEGQNVTLSCEQNLNHDAMYWYRQDPGQGLRLIYYSQIVNDFQKGDIAEGYSVSREKKESFPLTVTSAQKNPTAFYLCASSEARGVLGNEQFFGPGTRLTVL.

This sequence joins TRBV10-3 and TRBJ2-7; 10 bases agree with TRBD1. The CDR3 runs to 12 residues. The V segment lost 11 bases and the J segment 5 bases; nucleotides outside the gene matches: 6. CDR1 is ENHRY and CDR2 is SYGVKD in the germline V gene. The CDR3 region has the DNA TGTGCCGCTCGACAGGGGGCTCACGAGCAGTACTTC. It codes for CAARQGAHEQYF.

J is TRBJ2-7 and V is TRBV6-5, with 8 bases aligning to TRBD2. Germline V gene lookup returns CDR1 MNHEY and CDR2 SVGAGI. This CDR3 contains 15 residues. Trimming removed 5 bases from V and 2 bases from J; junction bases left unmatched: 8. CDR3 region: CASSPRERGTYEQYF. CDR3 bases: TGTGCCAGCAGTCCGAGGGAGCGGGGGACCTACGAGCAGTACTTC.

The V call is TRBV11-2, the J call TRBJ1-2, with 9 positions matching TRBD1. CDR3 length: 14 amino acids. Germline loops: CDR1 SGHAT, CDR2 FQNNGV. V dropped 1 base and J dropped 7; count of bases not matched to a gene: 4. The CDR3 reads CASSLGDRVGGYTF. The CDR3 DNA is TGTGCCAGCAGCTTAGGGGACAGGGTGGGTGGCTACACCTTC. Supplemented by reference TRBV11-2 and TRBJ1-2, the full variable domain reads EAGVAQSPRYKIIEKRQSVAFWCNPISGHATLYWYQQILGQGPKLLIQFQNNGVVDDSQLPKDRFSAERLKGVDSTLKIQPAKLEDSAVYLCASSLGDRVGGYTFGSGTRLTVV.

This chain joins TRBV3-1 (or the pseudogene TRBV3-2) and TRBJ2-3; 9 bases line up with TRBD2. Germline trimming cut 0 bases from V and 13 bases from J; bases unmatched to any gene: 11. CDR3 length: 15 residues. Germline lookup yields CDR1 LGHDT and CDR2 YNNKEL (reference sequence). The CDR3 DNA reads as TGTGCCAGCAGCCAAGAAGTTTTGGCGGGGGGGAGAAAGTATTTT. This sequence encodes CASSQEVLAGGRKYF.

V is TRBV19 and J is TRBJ2-5; D might be TRBD1 (7 bases). CDR1 is LNHDA, CDR2 SQIVND, per germline (reference sequence). Trimming cost V 5 bases and J 5 bases, with 15 bases left between them. This CDR3 has 14 residues. This CDR3 reads CASSFQGGKETQYF. CDR3 coding DNA: TGTGCCAGTAGTTTCCAGGGGGGTAAGGAGACCCAGTACTTC.

Written as DNA, the CDR3 is TGTGCCAGCAGCCCTGCTTTTGACAGAGATAATTCACCCCTCCACTTT. Protein sequence: CASSPAFDRDNSPLHF. This chain links TRBV14 with TRBJ1-6; possibly TRBD1 for D (5 bases). Trimming shortened V by 4 bases and J by 5 bases, and 15 bases separated the two germline ends. The CDR3 is made up of 16 amino acids. Germline CDR1 SGHDN, CDR2 FVKESK.

J is TRBJ2-3 and V is TRBV7-9, with 10 bases that match TRBD2. The junction had 11 bases not matched to a gene; V was cut back by 5 bases and J by 0 bases. This CDR3 has 18 residues. Germline V gene sequence: CDR1 SEHNR, CDR2 FQNEAQ (reference sequence). CDR3 residues: CASSPGLGLATSTDTQYF. Here the CDR3 DNA reads TGTGCCAGCAGCCCCGGATTGGGACTAGCGACGAGCACAGATACGCAGTATTTT.

The V and J genes are TRBV28 and TRBJ1-6; possibly TRBD1 for D (6 bases). In germline, CDR1 is MDHEN, CDR2 SYDVKM. The CDR3 covers 14 residues. Trimming pared 7 bases from V and 4 bases from J, leaving 11 bases between. In DNA form, the CDR3 reads TGTGCCAGCACTAAAGGGGGTTATAATTCACCCCTCCACTTT. This sequence encodes CASTKGGYNSPLHF.

V gene TRBV4-1 combines with J gene TRBJ1-4; 10 bases are shared with TRBD1. Trimming cost V 5 bases and J 8 bases; bases outside gene matches: 5. CDR3 size: 14 residues. Germline V gene sequence: CDR1 MGHRA, CDR2 YSYEKL. DNA for the CDR3: TGCGCCAGCAGCATGACAGGGGGCCGGGAAAAACTGTTTTTT. Its translation: CASSMTGGREKLFF.

This clone was recorded only once. The chain has TRBV19 and TRBJ1-4, with TRBD1 as a possible D gene (5 bases). This CDR3 contains 16 residues. Deletions cut 7 bases from V and 0 bases from J, with 15 bases between. Per germline, CDR1 LNHDA and CDR2 SQIVND (reference sequence). The CDR3 region has the DNA TGTGCCAGTACCCCGACAGCACACCCAACTAATGAAAAACTGTTTTTT. It translates to CASTPTAHPTNEKLFF.

In DNA form, the CDR3 reads TGTGCCAGCAGCCTGGGACAGGGAAGAACTGAAGCTTTCTTT. It encodes CASSLGQGRTEAFF. This chain joins TRBV9 and TRBJ1-1, with 9 bases that match TRBD1. The CDR3 length is 14 residues. Trimming took 4 bases from V and 5 from J; bases not matched to a gene: 6. From germline, CDR1 is SGDLS and CDR2 YYNGEE.

This rearrangement joins TRBV3-1 (or the pseudogene TRBV3-2) to TRBJ2-2, with TRBD1 matching 7 bases. V dropped 2 bases and J dropped 5; count of bases not matched to a gene: 8. The V gene's germline CDR1 is LGHDT and CDR2 YNNKEL (reference sequence). The CDR3 loop spans 16 amino acids. The CDR3 coding sequence is TGTGCCAGCAGCCAATTTACAGGGGAACGAACCGGGGAGCTGTTTTTT. It yields the protein CASSQFTGERTGELFF.

The chain carries TRBV28 and TRBJ1-2; perhaps TRBD1 as D (5 bases). Trimming removed 3 bases from V and 8 bases from J, with 16 bases in between. This CDR3 is 14 amino acids long. Per the germline V gene, CDR1 is MDHEN and CDR2 is SYDVKM. The CDR3 loop is CASSLPPGQGGYTF. Written as DNA, the CDR3 is TGTGCCAGCAGTTTGCCTCCAGGGCAGGGAGGCTACACCTTC.

The chain uses TRBV18 and TRBJ2-3, with TRBD1 matching over 7 bases. The V and J ends lost 3 bases and 1 base, in that order; junction bases with no gene match: 7. CDR3 length equals 16 residues. Germline CDR1 KGHSH, CDR2 LQKENI. CDR3 residues: CASSPPGGLGTDTQYF. The CDR3 DNA sequence: TGTGCCAGCTCACCCCCAGGGGGTCTTGGCACAGATACGCAGTATTTT. The whole variable domain, remainder taken from reference TRBV18 and TRBJ2-3, is NAGVMQNPRHLVRRRGQEARLRCSPMKGHSHVYWYRQLPEEGLKFMVYLQKENIIDESGMPKERFSAEFPKEGPSILRIQQVVRGDSAAYFCASSPPGGLGTDTQYFGPGTRLTVL.

The genes are TRBV12-2 and TRBJ1-1; the table's D gene call, TRBD1, was not cross checked with the DNA. TRBV12-2 is given as a pseudogene. The CDR3 spans 18 residues. The CDR3 protein is CASRLDGARGQGRVEAFF. The CDR3 DNA follows: TGTGCAAGTCGCTTAGATGGGGCTAGAGGACAGGGCAGAGTAGAAGCTTTCTTT.

The CDR3 region has the DNA TGTGCCAGCAGCCACCGGGGGAGCACCGGGGAGCTGTTTTTT. It translates to CASSHRGSTGELFF. J is TRBJ2-2 and V is TRBV3-1 (or the pseudogene TRBV3-2), with D perhaps TRBD2 (6 bases). Germline CDR1 reads LGHDT; CDR2 reads YNNKEL (reference sequence). The V end lost 3 bases, the J end lost 4 bases, and 9 bases lay between the germline ends. The CDR3 has 14 residues.

The J gene is TRBJ1-1, the V gene TRBV20-1; D gene ambiguous. V lost 3 bases to trimming and J lost 5 bases, with 10 bases between them. Looked up from germline, CDR1 is DFQATT and CDR2 is SNEGSKA (reference sequence). The CDR3 runs 12 residues. CDR3: CSASGGYTEAFF. In DNA form, the CDR3 reads TGCAGTGCTAGTGGCGGGTATACTGAAGCTTTCTTT.

The CDR3 nucleotides read TGTGCCAGCAGCAAAGTGGAGGGTACGGGTTGGGGGATAGCCAAAAACATTCAGTACTTC. Translation: CASSKVEGTGWGIAKNIQYF. The genes are TRBV21-1 and TRBJ2-4; the table's D call, TRBD2, has no DNA check behind it. TRBV21-1 is a documented pseudogene. CDR3 length: 20 amino acids.

The chain is built from TRBV6-6 and TRBJ2-7; D possibly corresponds to TRBD1 (5 bases). With 4 bases removed from V and 7 bases from J, the gap between germline ends came to 11 bases. Per germline, CDR1 MNHNY and CDR2 SVGAGI (reference sequence). This CDR3 is built from 12 residues. CDR3 amino acids: CASSLRQREQYV. The CDR3 DNA follows: TGTGCCAGCAGTTTGAGACAGAGGGAGCAGTACGTC.

This clone turned up a few times. This sequence joins TRBV5-4 and TRBJ2-5, with D possibly being TRBD2 (6 bases). V lost 4 bases and J lost 2, with 15 bases in between. Germline V CDR1 and CDR2: SGHNT, YYREEE (reference sequence). The CDR3 loop spans 15 amino acids. CDR3 sequence: CASSPEGKGQETQYF. The CDR3 bases are TGTGCCAGCAGCCCGGAGGGTAAGGGTCAAGAGACCCAGTACTTC.

The chain joins TRBV5-1 to TRBJ2-1; 7 nucleotides agree with TRBD1. Germline V gene sequence: CDR1 SGHRS, CDR2 YFSETQ. V lost 0 bases to trimming and J lost 1 base; unmatched junction nucleotides: 1. The CDR3 covers 15 residues. CDR3 DNA sequence: TGCGCCAGCAGCTTGGAGGGGGCTTCCTACAATGAGCAGTTCTTC. This translates into CASSLEGASYNEQFF.

The genes are TRBV5-1 and TRBJ2-3; 13 bases map to TRBD2. Germline V CDR1 and CDR2: SGHRS, YFSETQ. The CDR3 is 16 residues long. The junction had 6 bases not matched to a gene; V was cut back by 3 bases and J by 5 bases. This CDR3 reads CASSSGLAGAVDTQYF. The CDR3 DNA reads as TGCGCCAGCAGCTCCGGACTAGCGGGGGCCGTAGATACGCAGTATTTT.

The CDR3 DNA sequence: TGTGCCAGCAGCGTATTGCCCGGGGGGGAATACAATGAGCAGTTCTTC. This gives the protein CASSVLPGGEYNEQFF. This chain joins TRBV9 and TRBJ2-1; 8 nucleotides line up with TRBD2. Unmatched junction bases numbered 7, after V lost 1 base and J lost 4 bases. The CDR3 has 16 residues. Germline V CDR1 and CDR2: SGDLS, YYNGEE.

This rearrangement joins TRBV29-1 to TRBJ2-1, with TRBD1 as a possible D gene (6 bases). The CDR3 length is 11 residues. Looked up from germline, CDR1 is SQVTM and CDR2 is ANQGSEA. The V end lost 3 bases, the J end lost 12 bases, and 12 bases lay between the germline ends. CDR3 DNA: TGCAGCGTTGAGTTTCTGGGGGCGCAGTTCTTC. It translates to CSVEFLGAQFF.

This clone was seen a handful of times. This sequence joins TRBV9 and TRBJ2-7, with 8 bases aligning to TRBD1. Germline CDR1 and CDR2: SGDLS and YYNGEE. The CDR3 sequence is 15 residues long. The V segment lost 0 bases and the J segment 4 bases; nucleotides outside the gene matches: 6. The CDR3 DNA reads as TGTGCCAGCAGCGTAGACGACAGGGGCTTTTACGAGCAGTACTTC. Protein product: CASSVDDRGFYEQYF.